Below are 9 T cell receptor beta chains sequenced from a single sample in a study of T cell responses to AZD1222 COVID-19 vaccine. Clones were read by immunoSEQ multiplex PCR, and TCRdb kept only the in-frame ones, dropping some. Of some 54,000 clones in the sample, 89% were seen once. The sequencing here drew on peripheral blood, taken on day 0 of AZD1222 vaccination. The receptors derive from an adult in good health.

CDR3 region: CASSTTGADTGELFF. In DNA form, the CDR3 reads TGTGCCAGCAGCACAACCGGGGCTGACACCGGGGAGCTGTTTTTT. V is TRBV7-3 and J is TRBJ2-2, with D perhaps matching TRBD1 or TRBD2 (5 bases each). V lost 5 bases to trimming and J lost 3 bases, with 13 bases between them. This CDR3 has 15 amino acids. CDR1 is SGHTA and CDR2 is FQGTGA in the germline V gene.

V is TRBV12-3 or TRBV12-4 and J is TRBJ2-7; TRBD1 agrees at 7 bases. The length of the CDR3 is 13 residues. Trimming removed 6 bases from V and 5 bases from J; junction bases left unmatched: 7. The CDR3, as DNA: TGTGCCAGCAGAAAACAGGGGTCCCACGAGCAGTACTTC. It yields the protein CASRKQGSHEQYF.

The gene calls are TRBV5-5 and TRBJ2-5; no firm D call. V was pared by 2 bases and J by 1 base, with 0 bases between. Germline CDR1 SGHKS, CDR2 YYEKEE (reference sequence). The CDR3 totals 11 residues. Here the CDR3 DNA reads TGTGCCAGCAGCTTCCAAGAGACCCAGTACTTC. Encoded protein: CASSFQETQYF.

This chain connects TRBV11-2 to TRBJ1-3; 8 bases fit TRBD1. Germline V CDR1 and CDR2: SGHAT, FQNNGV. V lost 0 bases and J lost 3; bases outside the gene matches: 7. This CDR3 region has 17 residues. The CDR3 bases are TGTGCCAGCAGCTTAGACTACAGGGGGTTAATTGGAAACACCATATATTTT. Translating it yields CASSLDYRGLIGNTIYF.

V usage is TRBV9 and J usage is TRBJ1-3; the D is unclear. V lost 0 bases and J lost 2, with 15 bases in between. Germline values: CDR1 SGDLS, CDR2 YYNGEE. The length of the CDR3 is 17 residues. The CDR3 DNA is TGTGCCAGCAGCGTAGGTACCCAAGGAGCGGCTGGAAACACCATATATTTT. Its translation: CASSVGTQGAAGNTIYF.

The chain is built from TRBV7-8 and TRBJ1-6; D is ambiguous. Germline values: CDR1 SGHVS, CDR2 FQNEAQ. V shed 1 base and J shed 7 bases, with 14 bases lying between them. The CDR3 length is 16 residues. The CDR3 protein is CASSLETLSKNSPLHF. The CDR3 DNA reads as TGTGCCAGCAGCTTAGAAACCCTCTCTAAGAATTCACCCCTCCACTTT.

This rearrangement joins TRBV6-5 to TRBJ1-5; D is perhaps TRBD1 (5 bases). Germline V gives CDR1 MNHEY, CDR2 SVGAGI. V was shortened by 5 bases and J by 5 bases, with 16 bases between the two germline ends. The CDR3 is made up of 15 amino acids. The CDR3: CASSPRNRGDQPQHF. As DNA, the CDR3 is TGTGCCAGCAGTCCCCGGAATAGAGGGGATCAGCCCCAGCATTTT.

The CDR3 here is CASSLAGVQDTQYF. The CDR3 region has the DNA TGCGCCAGCAGCTTGGCCGGGGTCCAAGATACGCAGTATTTT. The gene calls are TRBV5-1 and TRBJ2-3, with a weak D call TRBD2 (5 bases). The CDR3 has 14 residues. Trimming stripped 0 bases from V and 5 bases from J, with 10 bases between. CDR1 is SGHRS and CDR2 is YFSETQ in the germline V gene.

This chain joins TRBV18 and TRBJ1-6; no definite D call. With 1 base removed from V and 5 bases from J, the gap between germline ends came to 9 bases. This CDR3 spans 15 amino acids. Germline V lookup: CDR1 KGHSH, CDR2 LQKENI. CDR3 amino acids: CASSPRATDNSPLHF. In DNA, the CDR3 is TGTGCCAGCTCACCACGGGCCACAGATAATTCACCCCTCCACTTT.